Listed below are T cell receptor beta chains from one sample, sequenced in a study of CD8 T cells in Susac syndrome. TCRdb used MiXCR to reprocess the immunoSEQ multiplex PCR reads, holding one entry per CDR3 protein. The data show 80,000 or so distinct CDR3 sequences, with approximately 95% seen just once and more than 0.4% held by the top ten. Material for sequencing was CD8+ T cells from PBMCs. The origin of the receptors is a human donor with Susac syndrome. CDR3s include the opening cysteine and the closing phenylalanine or tryptophan. Each record gives: J gene, D gene, clone size, V gene, CDR3 protein, CDR3 DNA. The D gene is left open where the match is weak. Clone sizes are given selectively: once, few, many, or a class where the clone is expanded.

>TRBJ1-1|-|-|TRBV24-1
CATSPGVKTEAFF
TGTGCCACCAGTCCAGGGGTTAAGACTGAAGCTTTCTTT
>TRBJ2-2|-|-|TRBV5-1
CASSSMANTGELFF
TGCGCCAGCAGCTCCATGGCGAACACCGGGGAGCTGTTTTTT
>TRBJ2-3|TRBD2|-|TRBV7-9
CASSSHRTSGGITDTQYF
TGTGCCAGCAGCTCCCATCGGACTAGCGGGGGGATAACAGATACGCAGTATTTT
>TRBJ2-5|-|-|TRBV9
CASSVVDSVLETQYF
TGTGCCAGCAGCGTAGTGGATAGCGTCTTGGAGACCCAGTACTTC
>TRBJ1-2|TRBD1|-|TRBV27
CASRGQGVYGYTF
TGTGCCAGCAGGGGACAGGGAGTCTATGGCTACACCTTC
>TRBJ2-7|TRBD1|-|TRBV9
CASSLGGISSYEQYF
TGTGCCAGCAGCCTAGGGGGCATCTCCTCCTACGAGCAGTACTTC
>TRBJ1-2|-|once|TRBV20-1
CSAREGGIVYTF
TGCAGTGCAAGGGAAGGGGGAATTGTCTACACCTTC
>TRBJ1-6|-|-|TRBV3-1
CATAWGANYNSPLHF
TGTGCCACCGCGTGGGGGGCTAACTATAATTCACCCCTCCACTTT
>TRBJ1-5|-|-|TRBV20-1
CSARDLLANQPQHF
TGCAGTGCTAGAGATCTCCTAGCAAATCAGCCCCAGCATTTT
>TRBJ1-2|-|-|TRBV18
CASSPWDEADGYTF
TGTGCCAGCTCACCCTGGGATGAGGCGGACGGCTACACCTTC
>TRBJ1-5|TRBD1|-|TRBV27
CASSLFIGQVPQPQHF
TGTGCCAGCAGTTTATTCATTGGACAGGTCCCACAGCCCCAGCATTTT
>TRBJ2-7|-|-|TRBV6-1
CASSENLLPSGEQYF
TGTGCCAGCAGTGAAAACCTGTTACCCTCAGGGGAGCAGTACTTC
>TRBJ2-7|-|-|TRBV20-1
CSASKRGQVSSYEQYF
TGCAGTGCTAGTAAGAGAGGCCAGGTGAGCTCCTACGAGCAGTACTTC
>TRBJ2-7|TRBD1|-|TRBV2
CASSGGTGGYEQYF
TGTGCCAGCAGCGGCGGGACAGGAGGCTACGAGCAGTACTTC
>TRBJ1-1|-|-|TRBV20-1
CSAKDYTEAFF
TGCAGTGCTAAAGATTACACTGAAGCTTTCTTT
>TRBJ1-2|-|-|TRBV30
CAWSVGGLNGYTF
TGTGCCTGGAGTGTAGGGGGACTCAATGGCTACACCTTC
>TRBJ1-2|TRBD1|-|TRBV9
CASEGTGFNYGYTF
TGTGCCAGCGAAGGGACAGGTTTTAACTATGGCTACACCTTC
>TRBJ2-7|TRBD1|-|TRBV2
CASSEGTGSVYEQYF
TGTGCCAGCAGTGAAGGGACAGGGTCGGTCTACGAGCAGTACTTC
>TRBJ1-1|-|-|TRBV19
CASMDPNTEAFF
TGTGCCAGTATGGACCCGAACACTGAAGCTTTCTTT
>TRBJ1-1|-|once|TRBV2
CASSDGVGQEAFF
TGTGCCAGCAGTGACGGGGTTGGGCAAGAAGCTTTCTTT
>TRBJ2-5|-|-|TRBV5-6
CASSPWGSGTQYF
TGTGCCAGCAGCCCGTGGGGTTCTGGGACCCAGTACTTC
>TRBJ2-7|TRBD2|-|TRBV7-9
CASSSREGFYEQYF
TGTGCCAGCAGCTCGCGGGAGGGGTTCTACGAGCAGTACTTC